The 12 T cell receptor beta chains below were found in one sample sequenced in a study of control samples from healthy donors and cancer patients. TCRdb keeps only in-frame clones here, not all; method: immunoSEQ multiplex PCR. The sample has about 250,000 clones; more than 65% are singletons. The sequenced sample was PBMCs. The origin of the receptors is a woman in her sixties or seventies with lung cancer.

The V gene is TRBV28, the J gene TRBJ1-3; D remains unclear. The CDR3 has 16 amino acids. Germline V gives CDR1 MDHEN, CDR2 SYDVKM. Trimming took off 1 base at V and 2 bases at J, with 12 bases between the two ends. CDR3 DNA: TGTGCCAGCAGTTTATTAGTACGAGGGCCTGGAAACACCATATATTTT. Translation: CASSLLVRGPGNTIYF.

This clone was observed once. This chain links TRBV7-2 with TRBJ1-1; D gene unclear. CDR3 size: 14 residues. Germline-derived CDR1 and CDR2 are SGHTA and FQGNSA. Trimming removed 2 bases from V and 1 base from J, with 8 bases in between. The DNA of the CDR3 is TGTGCCAGCAGCTTAATCTCCGGGAACACTGAAGCTTTCTTT. Translating gives CASSLISGNTEAFF.

There are a few counts of this clone. The rearrangement uses TRBV5-1 and TRBJ2-6; D is unresolved. The V gene lost 0 bases and the J gene lost 0 bases, with 4 bases spanning the gap. CDR1 SGHRS and CDR2 YFSETQ come from the germline V gene. The CDR3 has 15 residues. The CDR3 nucleotides are TGCGCCAGCAGCTTGGGTCCCTCTGGGGCCAACGTCCTGACTTTC. Residues: CASSLGPSGANVLTF.

This chain links TRBV28 with TRBJ1-1; TRBD1 matches 8 bases. The CDR3 consists of 11 residues. V gave up 4 bases and J gave up 12 bases; unmatched junction bases: 4. Germline V gene sequence: CDR1 MDHEN, CDR2 SYDVKM. CDR3 protein: CASSSNRGTFF. The CDR3 coding sequence is TGTGCCAGCAGTTCCAACAGGGGGACTTTCTTT.

The J gene is TRBJ1-2, the V gene TRBV5-1; D call uncertain. Deletions cut 4 bases from V and 2 bases from J, with 9 bases between. Germline-derived CDR1 and CDR2 are SGHRS and YFSETQ. CDR3 length: 13 amino acids. The CDR3 here is CASSDADNYGYTF. CDR3 DNA: TGCGCCAGCAGCGATGCAGACAACTATGGCTACACCTTC.

A word on this clone: This sample includes further DNA sequences coding for the same CDR3. V usage is TRBV18 and J usage is TRBJ2-7; 8 positions match TRBD2. CDR3 length: 14 residues. J lost 2 bases, V lost 3 bases, and 3 bases had no gene match. Germline values: CDR1 KGHSH, CDR2 LQKENI. The CDR3 DNA reads TGTGCCAGCTCACCGGGACTAGTACCCTACGAGCAGTACTTC. Translated: CASSPGLVPYEQYF.

The chain links TRBV7-9 to TRBJ1-2; D perhaps matches TRBD1 (5 bases). The length of the CDR3 is 16 residues. Germline V gene sequence: CDR1 SEHNR, CDR2 FQNEAQ (reference sequence). The V end lost 5 bases, the J end lost 4 bases, and 20 bases lay between the germline ends. The CDR3 loop is CASSNLAGWSGYGYTF. The CDR3 DNA reads TGTGCCAGCAGCAACCTGGCAGGGTGGAGCGGCTATGGCTACACCTTC.

The J gene is TRBJ2-1, the V gene TRBV5-6; D perhaps matches TRBD1 (5 bases). CDR1 and CDR2 (germline): SGHDT, YYEEEE. The CDR3 loop spans 16 amino acids. V lost 4 bases, J lost 0 bases, and 14 bases lay in between. The CDR3 DNA reads TGTGCCAGCAGCCAGAACATGGGGCGCTCCTACAATGAGCAGTTCTTC. It translates to CASSQNMGRSYNEQFF.

The chain combines TRBV11-2 with TRBJ1-2; D is unclear. Trimming took 5 bases from V and 3 from J, leaving 22 bases between them. Per germline, CDR1 SGHAT and CDR2 FQNNGV. The CDR3 consists of 17 residues. CDR3 nucleotide sequence: TGTGCCAGCAGCCCTAGCTCAGGTAGGCCCGGTTACTATGGCTACACCTTC. Protein product: CASSPSSGRPGYYGYTF.

The chain links TRBV29-1 to TRBJ2-7, with D possibly matching TRBD1 (5 bases). The germline V gene encodes CDR1 SQVTM and CDR2 ANQGSEA. The CDR3 has 12 amino acids. Trimming pared 4 bases from V and 3 bases from J, leaving 10 bases between. The DNA for the CDR3 is TGCAGCGTTGGCGGCAGGGACTACGAGCAGTACTTC. Its protein is CSVGGRDYEQYF.

V and J are TRBV6-5 and TRBJ1-5; maybe TRBD1 (5 bases). The CDR3 extends over 14 amino acids. CDR1 and CDR2 (germline): MNHEY, SVGAGI. V lost 11 bases, J lost 3 bases, and 17 bases lay in between. The CDR3 DNA reads TGTGCCGGTCAACGCCAGGGAACCAATCAGCCCCAGCATTTT. Translated, it gives CAGQRQGTNQPQHF.

The V and J genes are TRBV6-1 and TRBJ2-7; tentative D call: TRBD1 (5 bases). Germline CDR1 is MNHNS and CDR2 is SASEGT. V shed 1 base and J shed 5 bases, with 21 bases lying between them. This CDR3 has 17 amino acids. The CDR3 DNA reads TGTGCCAGCAGTGAAGAATTTTGGGCAGGGTATAAAGACGAGCAGTACTTC. Translation: CASSEEFWAGYKDEQYF.